A selection of T cell receptor beta chains follows, all from one sample in a study of cytomegalovirus exposure and HLA in healthy donors. Sequencing used immunoSEQ multiplex PCR; TCRdb keeps in-frame clones, though not all of them. The table records approximately 120,000 clones, over 75% of them present only once. Sequencing was performed on PBMCs. The receptors were gathered from a man aged 18 to 29 in good health and CMV-seropositive. Each CDR3 is given with its conserved first and last residue. D genes are given only for firm matches. Expanded clones get a size class; other rows say once, few or many, or leave the size out.

v_gene: TRBV5-6
d_gene: NA
abundance: NA
j_gene: TRBJ2-7
CDR3nt: TGTGCCAGCAGTTCGTTCAGGGATCACGAGCAGTACTTC
CDR3aa: CASSSFRDHEQYF

v_gene: TRBV6-1
d_gene: TRBD1
abundance: NA
j_gene: TRBJ1-5
CDR3nt: TGTGCCAGCAGGGGGACAGGGGGGAATCAGCCCCAGCATTTT
CDR3aa: CASRGTGGNQPQHF

v_gene: TRBV2
d_gene: TRBD1
abundance: NA
j_gene: TRBJ1-2
CDR3nt: TGTGCCAGCAGTGAGGGGACAGGGGATAGCTATGGCTACACCTTC
CDR3aa: CASSEGTGDSYGYTF

v_gene: TRBV6-1
d_gene: TRBD1
abundance: few
j_gene: TRBJ2-1
CDR3nt: TGTGCCAGCAGTGAATGGGACAGGGGTACCAATGAGCAGTTCTTC
CDR3aa: CASSEWDRGTNEQFF

v_gene: TRBV18
d_gene: TRBD1
abundance: NA
j_gene: TRBJ2-3
CDR3nt: TGTGCCAGCTCACCGGGACAGGGGTTAGCGCAGTATTTT
CDR3aa: CASSPGQGLAQYF

v_gene: TRBV18
d_gene: NA
abundance: once
j_gene: TRBJ2-5
CDR3nt: TGTGCCAGCTCACCCGGACAGTTGGAGACCCAGTACTTC
CDR3aa: CASSPGQLETQYF

v_gene: TRBV5-6
d_gene: NA
abundance: NA
j_gene: TRBJ2-5
CDR3nt: TGTGCCAGCAGCTTTTTAGCGGGACAGTTTTTTCAAGAGACCCAGTACTTC
CDR3aa: CASSFLAGQFFQETQYF

v_gene: TRBV5-1
d_gene: TRBD1
abundance: NA
j_gene: TRBJ2-1
CDR3nt: TGCGCCAGCAGCTTGGAAGGGGGCCCGAGTTACAATGAGCAGTTCTTC
CDR3aa: CASSLEGGPSYNEQFF

v_gene: TRBV2
d_gene: NA
abundance: NA
j_gene: TRBJ1-2
CDR3nt: TGTGCCAGCATACGGGGAACTAACTATGGCTACACCTTC
CDR3aa: CASIRGTNYGYTF

v_gene: TRBV5-6
d_gene: NA
abundance: NA
j_gene: TRBJ1-1
CDR3nt: TGTGCCAGCAGCGCCCTCGGGAACACTGAAGCTTTCTTT
CDR3aa: CASSALGNTEAFF

v_gene: TRBV7-9
d_gene: NA
abundance: NA
j_gene: TRBJ1-1
CDR3nt: TGTGCCAGCAGCCCGAGGGGGGGCCCGACCCTTGAAGCTTTCTTT
CDR3aa: CASSPRGGPTLEAFF

v_gene: TRBV5-1
d_gene: NA
abundance: NA
j_gene: TRBJ2-2
CDR3nt: TGCGCCAGCAGCGGACGGGACAAAAAAGGGGTCGCGAGCACCGGGGAGCTGTTTTTT
CDR3aa: CASSGRDKKGVASTGELFF

v_gene: TRBV4-1
d_gene: NA
abundance: NA
j_gene: TRBJ2-5
CDR3nt: TGCGCCAGCAGCCAAGCGGGTTTTACCGCGGAGACCCAGTACTTC
CDR3aa: CASSQAGFTAETQYF

v_gene: TRBV28
d_gene: TRBD1
abundance: few
j_gene: TRBJ2-7
CDR3nt: TGTGCCAGCACCGGACAGGGCCCCGGTAAGAAGCAGTACTTC
CDR3aa: CASTGQGPGKKQYF

v_gene: TRBV6-1
d_gene: NA
abundance: NA
j_gene: TRBJ1-3
CDR3nt: TGTGCCAGCAGTCAGGGATACACCATATATTTT
CDR3aa: CASSQGYTIYF

v_gene: TRBV19
d_gene: NA
abundance: NA
j_gene: TRBJ1-1
CDR3nt: TGTGCCAGTAGACAGTACGGACAGATGAACACTGAAGCTTTCTTT
CDR3aa: CASRQYGQMNTEAFF

v_gene: TRBV7-2
d_gene: NA
abundance: NA
j_gene: TRBJ1-2
CDR3nt: TGTGCCAGCAGCTTAAATGGCATCATTCCTGGTAAAACGAACTATGGCTACACCTTC
CDR3aa: CASSLNGIIPGKTNYGYTF

v_gene: TRBV7-2
d_gene: NA
abundance: NA
j_gene: TRBJ2-1
CDR3nt: TGTGCCAGCAGCCCCCTGAGGTTTGGCAAACCGAGCTCCTACAATGAGCAGTTCTTC
CDR3aa: CASSPLRFGKPSSYNEQFF

v_gene: TRBV2
d_gene: TRBD1
abundance: few
j_gene: TRBJ1-4
CDR3nt: TGTGCCAGCAGAGAACAGGGGATCGGACTGTTTTTT
CDR3aa: CASREQGIGLFF

v_gene: TRBV27
d_gene: NA
abundance: NA
j_gene: TRBJ2-4
CDR3nt: TGTGCCAGCAGACGGGGACTCGACAACATTCAGTACTTC
CDR3aa: CASRRGLDNIQYF

v_gene: TRBV2
d_gene: NA
abundance: NA
j_gene: TRBJ1-1
CDR3nt: TGTGCCAGCAGGGAGACAGGTTTGAACACTGAAGCTTTCTTT
CDR3aa: CASRETGLNTEAFF

v_gene: TRBV18
d_gene: NA
abundance: NA
j_gene: TRBJ1-3
CDR3nt: TGTGCCAGCTCATCTAAGACAGGAGCCCTCTCTGGAAACACCATATATTTT
CDR3aa: CASSSKTGALSGNTIYF

v_gene: TRBV5-1
d_gene: TRBD1
abundance: NA
j_gene: TRBJ1-2
CDR3nt: TGCGCCAGCAGCTCCGGACAGGGAGGCTACACCTTC
CDR3aa: CASSSGQGGYTF

v_gene: TRBV19
d_gene: NA
abundance: NA
j_gene: TRBJ2-2
CDR3nt: TGTGCCAGTAGTCTCGGGGGCACCGGGGAGCTGTTTTTT
CDR3aa: CASSLGGTGELFF

v_gene: TRBV30
d_gene: TRBD2
abundance: NA
j_gene: TRBJ2-1
CDR3nt: TGTGCCTGGAGCCAAGCGGGGGGGACACGGATTTACAATGAGCAGTTCTTC
CDR3aa: CAWSQAGGTRIYNEQFF

v_gene: TRBV7-2
d_gene: NA
abundance: NA
j_gene: TRBJ2-3
CDR3nt: TGTGCCAGCAGCTTAGACGCAGGGACAGATACGCAGTATTTT
CDR3aa: CASSLDAGTDTQYF

v_gene: TRBV9
d_gene: TRBD2
abundance: NA
j_gene: TRBJ2-5
CDR3nt: TGTGCCAGCAGCGCCAGCGGGGGGGCCTACGAGACCCAGTACTTC
CDR3aa: CASSASGGAYETQYF

v_gene: TRBV4-2
d_gene: NA
abundance: once
j_gene: TRBJ2-1
CDR3nt: TGTGCCAGCAGCCAAGAGTTCTCGGGGTTTGAGCAGTTCTTC
CDR3aa: CASSQEFSGFEQFF